The rows below give T cell receptor beta chains drawn from one sample of a study of blood T cell repertoires in COVID-19. TCRdb's copy holds only in-frame clones and misses some; the assay was immunoSEQ multiplex PCR. The table has roughly 160,000 clones, 84% seen once. The sample taken for sequencing was peripheral blood. Source of these receptors: a woman older than 75 with COVID-19, enrolled during active disease. CDR3s leave out the opening cysteine and the closing phenylalanine or tryptophan.

V gene: TRBV15; CDR3 protein: ATSRWGGLWYEQY
V gene: TRBV19; CDR3 protein: ASKPAGGVIQETQY
V gene: TRBV5-4; CDR3 protein: ASSLAGQGTDTQY
V gene: TRBV7-9; CDR3 protein: ASSLPGQSYEQY
V gene: TRBV11-2; CDR3 protein: ASYRQGKYTEAF
V gene: TRBV18; CDR3 protein: ASSPQTVNTEAF
V gene: TRBV9; CDR3 protein: ASRAGVGTDTQY
V gene: TRBV28; CDR3 protein: ASSLGGSTDTQY
V gene: TRBV2; CDR3 protein: ASSSGSRETQY
V gene: TRBV9; CDR3 protein: ASSGQDSGNTIY
V gene: TRBV29-1; CDR3 protein: SVLTGGTEAF
V gene: TRBV5-1; CDR3 protein: ASSLGSGGHTDTQY
V gene: TRBV29-1; CDR3 protein: SVEAGSTGELF
V gene: TRBV5-1; CDR3 protein: ASSLDGTQGLAKNIQY
V gene: TRBV9; CDR3 protein: ASSVDGVVSPEAF
V gene: TRBV14; CDR3 protein: ASSQRGKAF
V gene: TRBV10-3; CDR3 protein: ATAATGNTGELF
V gene: TRBV1; CDR3 protein: TSSLQSRGGGYSSYEQY
V gene: TRBV6-5; CDR3 protein: ASSLDSYDTEAF
V gene: TRBV10-3; CDR3 protein: AISVKGDNSPLH
V gene: TRBV7-2; CDR3 protein: ASSINMNTEAF
V gene: TRBV20-1; CDR3 protein: SASVFAGRYQETQY
V gene: TRBV3-1/TRBV3-2; CDR3 protein: ASSQDYLGLQGSDAGANVLT
V gene: TRBV6-9; CDR3 protein: ASSWGTGGSTEAF
V gene: TRBV16; CDR3 protein: ASSQLARDGYT
V gene: TRBV7-2; CDR3 protein: ASTQSLRGGNGAF
V gene: TRBV5-4; CDR3 protein: ASSSGQLWGYT
V gene: TRBV5-1; CDR3 protein: ASGQGTDTQY
V gene: TRBV5-1; CDR3 protein: ASRAGTGGHEQF
V gene: TRBV5-4; CDR3 protein: ASSLGVLQF
V gene: TRBV10-3; CDR3 protein: AAGRDTQY
V gene: TRBV10-3; CDR3 protein: AAGGATGELF
V gene: TRBV6-5; CDR3 protein: ASRRPGQGTQY
V gene: TRBV27; CDR3 protein: ASSPGVRGLLAKNIQY
V gene: TRBV18; CDR3 protein: ASSRQGYNQPQH
V gene: TRBV29-1; CDR3 protein: SVVRGWGEKLF
V gene: TRBV3-1/TRBV3-2; CDR3 protein: ASSLGGEKLF
V gene: TRBV24-1; CDR3 protein: ATHGGAAFD
V gene: TRBV28; CDR3 protein: ASSTLTGTSGRNEQF
V gene: TRBV6-2/TRBV6-3; CDR3 protein: ASSYLAVSGANVLT
V gene: TRBV7-3; CDR3 protein: ASSLISPPGEQY
V gene: TRBV2; CDR3 protein: ASSREGQTEAF
V gene: TRBV4-1; CDR3 protein: ASSQGPQGTDTQY
V gene: TRBV7-2; CDR3 protein: ASSLSGLAGWS
V gene: TRBV10-2; CDR3 protein: ASGVDSSGNTIY
V gene: TRBV6-5; CDR3 protein: ASAVPGVSSEQY
V gene: TRBV4-3; CDR3 protein: ASSQNTGDGYT
V gene: TRBV10-1; CDR3 protein: ASSEFRGKETQY
V gene: TRBV3-1/TRBV3-2; CDR3 protein: ASSQVWVGETEAF
V gene: TRBV9; CDR3 protein: ASSVRDRDTDTQY
V gene: TRBV11-2; CDR3 protein: ASSLVFRRANIQY
V gene: TRBV6-5; CDR3 protein: ASIREEYNEQF
V gene: TRBV6-5; CDR3 protein: ASSWTGWLDTEAF
V gene: TRBV29-1; CDR3 protein: SATLFQGFGETQY